Following are 8 T cell receptor beta chains from one sample sequenced in a study of T-cell memory formation after mild COVID-19. TCRdb independently ran MiXCR on the 5' RACE reads; one entry per CDR3 protein. The sample includes 300,000 to 400,000 distinct CDR3 sequences, 15% of them seen just once. The sample comprised PBMCs or a T cell subset sorted from them (not recorded which). The receptors were sampled from a man younger than 30 who had mild COVID-19 (a few samples of this study predate the infection). Cell type and time point are not known.

There are a few counts of this clonotype. The genes are TRBV6-5 and TRBJ2-7; D is unresolved. Germline assignment: CDR1 MNHEY and CDR2 SVGAGI. The V end was cut by 3 bases, the J end by 3 bases, with 9 bases between. CDR3 length: 13 amino acids. CDR3 nucleotides: TGTGCCAGCAGTTATTTAGGATTCTACGAGCAGTACTTC. This gives the protein CASSYLGFYEQYF.

This clonotype was recorded many times. The rearrangement joins TRBV20-1 to TRBJ1-6; TRBD1 might be the D (5 bases). The CDR3 covers 14 residues. The germline V gene encodes CDR1 DFQATT and CDR2 SNEGSKA (reference sequence). The ends were cut back, 5 bases at V and 7 bases at J, with 15 bases in the middle. CDR3 sequence (DNA): TGCAGTGCTCGAGGGACCCCCGGGAATTCACCCCTCCACTTT. This codes for CSARGTPGNSPLHF.

This clonotype showed up just a few times. This chain joins TRBV6-4 and TRBJ2-3; D is undetermined. Trimming took 6 bases from V and 4 from J, leaving 14 bases between them. The CDR3 runs 14 residues. Germline lookup yields CDR1 MRHNA and CDR2 SNTAGT. As DNA, the CDR3 is TGTGCCAGCAGGGCGGTACAGAGTTCAGATACGCAGTATTTT. It yields the protein CASRAVQSSDTQYF.

This clonotype was seen at least ten times. V gene TRBV6-2 or TRBV6-3 combines with J gene TRBJ2-1; TRBD2 matches 10 bases. CDR1 is MNHEY, CDR2 SVGEGT, per germline. The CDR3 sequence is 14 residues long. Trimming took 6 bases from V and 3 from J; bases not matched to a gene: 2. CDR3 loop: CASSGTSDYNEQFF. The CDR3 DNA reads as TGTGCCAGCAGCGGGACTAGCGACTACAATGAGCAGTTCTTC.

In its sample, this clonotype was seen a few times. This rearrangement joins TRBV11-2 to TRBJ2-5, with D tentatively TRBD2 (5 bases). Looked up from germline, CDR1 is SGHAT and CDR2 is FQNNGV. This CDR3 comprises 14 residues. Trimming cost V 5 bases and J 4 bases, with 14 bases left between them. In nucleotides, the CDR3 is TGTGCCAGCAGCACTCCGCGGGTTTCAGAGACCCAGTACTTC. This sequence encodes CASSTPRVSETQYF. Drawing the rest from reference TRBV11-2 and TRBJ2-5, the complete variable domain is EAGVAQSPRYKIIEKRQSVAFWCNPISGHATLYWYQQILGQGPKLLIQFQNNGVVDDSQLPKDRFSAERLKGVDSTLKIQPAKLEDSAVYLCASSTPRVSETQYFGPGTRLLVL.

This clonotype turned up a few times. The genes are TRBV19 and TRBJ1-1; D is ambiguous. The germline V and J ends were trimmed by 5 bases and 1 base, with 8 bases remaining between them. The CDR3 runs to 13 residues. Germline-derived CDR1 and CDR2 are LNHDA and SQIVND (reference sequence). The CDR3 DNA reads as TGTGCCAGTAGTGCTCGACAGAACACTGAAGCTTTCTTT. It codes for CASSARQNTEAFF. Full variable domain (rest looked up from reference TRBV19 and TRBJ1-1): DGGITQSPKYLFRKEGQNVTLSCEQNLNHDAMYWYRQDPGQGLRLIYYSQIVNDFQKGDIAEGYSVSREKKESFPLTVTSAQKNPTAFYLCASSARQNTEAFFGQGTRLTVV.

V is TRBV7-9 and J is TRBJ2-7; TRBD1 is a possible D gene (7 bases). Germline-derived CDR1 and CDR2 are SEHNR and FQNEAQ (reference sequence). The CDR3 is 14 residues long. The V and J ends lost 5 bases and 3 bases respectively, with 14 bases between them. The CDR3 reads CASSAGQRVYEQYF. The CDR3 bases are TGTGCCAGCAGCGCGGGACAGCGAGTCTACGAGCAGTACTTC.

This clonotype was counted between two and nine times. Here the CDR3 DNA reads TGTGCCAGCAGCCGCCTTGGGCAGTTGGGGTTACAAGAGACCCAGTACTTC. Translation gives CASSRLGQLGLQETQYF. The chain joins TRBV3-1 to TRBJ2-5; D remains unclear. CDR3 length: 17 amino acids. CDR1 LGHDT and CDR2 YNNKEL come from the germline V gene (reference sequence). Trimming stripped 4 bases from V and 2 bases from J, with 20 bases between.